These 32 T cell receptor beta chains were sequenced from one sample in a study of OX40 agonist ivuxolimab in advanced cancers. The library came from the immunoSEQ multiplex PCR assay. TCRdb re-hosts the immuneACCESS table, in-frame sequences only. Its copies lack some clones; in the studies checked, an unresolved V gene accounts for under half of them, and the cause for the rest is not known. A total of approximately 120,000 clones appear in this sample, 85% to 95% of them only once. The top ten constitute approximately 0.81% of the sample. The starting material was CD4+ or CD8+ T cells sorted from blood, obtained in a trial of the OX40 agonist ivuxolimab. The receptors come from an adult with an advanced solid tumor such as melanoma, head and neck, liver or kidney cancer.

The chain joins TRBV7-8 to TRBJ2-7, with TRBD1 as a possible D gene (5 bases). Looked up from germline, CDR1 is SGHVS and CDR2 is FQNEAQ. Trimming left V 0 bases short and J 9 bases short, with 12 bases between. The CDR3 contains 13 residues. The CDR3 nucleotides read TGTGCCAGCAGCTTAGCTGACAGTACTGGGCAGTACTTC. It translates to CASSLADSTGQYF.

J is TRBJ1-2 and V is TRBV7-2; 12 bases align to TRBD1. CDR3 length equals 14 residues. Unmatched junction bases numbered 4, after V lost 4 bases and J lost 7 bases. Germline CDR1 SGHTA, CDR2 FQGNSA. The CDR3 here is CASSWGQGAPGYTF. The CDR3 coding sequence is TGTGCCAGCAGCTGGGGACAGGGGGCGCCTGGCTACACCTTC. Full variable domain (outside the CDR3, taken from reference TRBV7-2 and TRBJ1-2): GAGVSQSPSNKVTEKGKDVELRCDPISGHTALYWYRQSLGQGLEFLIYFQGNSAPDKSGLPSDRFSAERTGGSVSTLTIQRTQQEDSAVYLCASSWGQGAPGYTFGSGTRLTVV.

The chain's CDR3 is CASSVEFTHGETQYF. CDR3 bases: TGTGCCAGCAGCGTAGAGTTCACCCATGGGGAGACCCAGTACTTC. The gene calls are TRBV9 and TRBJ2-5; no definite D call. This CDR3 spans 15 amino acids. With 0 bases removed from V and 5 bases from J, the gap between germline ends came to 14 bases. CDR1 is SGDLS and CDR2 is YYNGEE in the germline V gene.

A single count supports this clone. The chain joins TRBV28 to TRBJ1-2; 7 bases map to TRBD1. Per germline, CDR1 MDHEN and CDR2 SYDVKM. The CDR3 extends over 14 amino acids. Germline trimming cut 5 bases from V and 9 bases from J; bases unmatched to any gene: 12. CDR3: CASSGAGGSLSYTF. CDR3 in DNA: TGTGCCAGCAGTGGGGCAGGGGGATCTCTGAGCTACACCTTC.

The chain couples TRBV28 to TRBJ2-7, with 7 positions matching TRBD2. Germline V CDR1 and CDR2: MDHEN, SYDVKM. J gave up 3 bases and V 7 bases, and 15 bases lay outside the gene matches. This CDR3 region has 16 residues. DNA of the CDR3: TGTGCCAGCATTGGAAGGGCTAGCGGAAAATACTACGAGCAGTACTTC. Encoded protein: CASIGRASGKYYEQYF.

The V call is TRBV6-5, the J call TRBJ2-7; maybe TRBD2 (5 bases). Germline-derived CDR1 and CDR2 are MNHEY and SVGAGI. The CDR3 is made up of 11 amino acids. The CDR3 DNA follows: TGTGCATACGGGGATTCCTACGAGCAGTACTTC. As protein: CAYGDSYEQYF.

The V gene is TRBV28, the J gene TRBJ2-4, with 10 bases aligning to TRBD1. Germline V lookup: CDR1 MDHEN, CDR2 SYDVKM. The V gene end was trimmed by 6 bases and the J gene end by 6 bases; junction bases not matched to a gene: 8. This CDR3 is built from 15 residues. CDR3 region: CASSGQGVVGNIQYF. DNA for the CDR3: TGTGCCAGCAGCGGACAGGGGGTCGTCGGAAACATTCAGTACTTC.

The V and J genes are TRBV19 and TRBJ2-7; tentatively, D is TRBD1 (6 bases). Deletions cut 3 bases from V and 4 bases from J, with 13 bases between. The CDR3 totals 14 residues. The germline V gene has CDR1 LNHDA and CDR2 SQIVND (reference sequence). For the CDR3, the DNA is TGTGCCAGTAGTATTTCGACAGGTACTTACGAGCAGTACTTC. Protein: CASSISTGTYEQYF.

This rearrangement joins TRBV2 to TRBJ2-1, with 10 positions matching TRBD2. Unmatched junction bases numbered 3, after V lost 2 bases and J lost 2 bases. The CDR3 spans 16 residues. Per germline, CDR1 SNHLY and CDR2 FYNNEI. The CDR3 reads CASSEKLAGTYNEQFF. DNA of the CDR3: TGTGCCAGCAGTGAAAAACTAGCGGGAACCTACAATGAGCAGTTCTTC.

This chain joins TRBV7-3 and TRBJ2-5; D ambiguous. Germline CDR1 reads SGHTA; CDR2 reads FQGTGA. With 5 bases removed from V and 0 bases from J, the gap between germline ends came to 7 bases. The CDR3 extends over 13 amino acids. CDR3: CASSPTYQETQYF. The DNA of the CDR3 is TGTGCCAGCAGCCCGACGTACCAAGAGACCCAGTACTTC. The full variable domain, its missing parts supplied by reference TRBV7-3 and TRBJ2-5, is GAGVSQTPSNKVTEKGKYVELRCDPISGHTALYWYRQSLGQGPEFLIYFQGTGAADDSGLPNDRFFAVRPEGSVSTLKIQRTERGDSAVYLCASSPTYQETQYFGPGTRLLVL.

This chain uses TRBV7-2 with TRBJ2-1; 15 nucleotides agree with TRBD2. The J segment lost 12 bases and the V segment lost 3 bases, leaving 9 bases of the junction unmatched. The CDR3 contains 16 residues. Germline values: CDR1 SGHTA, CDR2 FQGNSA. The CDR3 is CASSFGGLAGGGGQFF. In DNA, the CDR3 is TGTGCCAGCAGCTTCGGGGGACTAGCGGGAGGAGGCGGGCAGTTCTTC.

This chain links TRBV9 with TRBJ1-6; TRBD1 might be the D (6 bases). With 4 bases removed from V and 5 bases from J, the gap between germline ends came to 13 bases. CDR1 SGDLS and CDR2 YYNGEE come from the germline V gene. The CDR3 runs to 15 residues. The CDR3: CASSPQTGNNSPLHF. Written as DNA, the CDR3 is TGTGCCAGCAGCCCTCAGACAGGAAATAATTCACCCCTCCACTTT. The full variable domain, with the rest looked up from reference TRBV9 and TRBJ1-6, is DSGVTQTPKHLITATGQRVTLRCSPRSGDLSVYWYQQSLDQGLQFLIQYYNGEERAKGNILERFSAQQFPDLHSELNLSSLELGDSALYFCASSPQTGNNSPLHFGNGTRLTVT.

V and J are TRBV7-2 and TRBJ2-7; 7 bases are a match to TRBD2. With 5 bases clipped from V and 1 base from J, the junction kept 11 bases outside the gene matches. Germline-derived CDR1 and CDR2 are SGHTA and FQGNSA. This CDR3 has 16 residues. The CDR3 protein is CASSQGPASGSYEQYF. The CDR3 DNA follows: TGTGCCAGCAGCCAGGGTCCGGCTAGCGGATCCTACGAGCAGTACTTC.

The rearrangement links TRBV7-9 to TRBJ1-1, with a tentative D call TRBD1 (6 bases). The CDR3 runs to 13 residues. Trimming removed 2 bases at V and 6 bases at J, with 10 bases between. Germline CDR1 reads SEHNR; CDR2 reads FQNEAQ (reference sequence). This CDR3 reads CASSLMGAAEAFF. DNA for the CDR3: TGTGCCAGCAGCTTAATGGGGGCTGCTGAAGCTTTCTTT.

This chain uses TRBV29-1 with TRBJ2-3; 12 bases match TRBD2. The CDR3 contains 14 residues. Germline CDR1 is SQVTM and CDR2 is ANQGSEA. The V gene end was trimmed by 4 bases and the J gene end by 3 bases; junction bases not matched to a gene: 2. As DNA, the CDR3 is TGCAGCGTTGCCGGGACTAGCGGGACAGATACGCAGTATTTT. Its protein product is CSVAGTSGTDTQYF.

This clone was picked up one time. The V and J genes are TRBV28 and TRBJ1-5; D may be TRBD1 (6 bases). This CDR3 has 15 residues. V lost 2 bases to trimming and J lost 6 bases, with 14 bases between them. Germline V gene sequence: CDR1 MDHEN, CDR2 SYDVKM. As DNA, the CDR3 is TGTGCCAGCAGTTTAGACACCCCCAGGGGTCAGCCCCAGCATTTT. Translation: CASSLDTPRGQPQHF.

The rearrangement uses TRBV7-6 and TRBJ1-6, with no clear D. V gave up 4 bases and J gave up 10 bases, with 8 bases separating them. The CDR3 has 12 amino acids. CDR1 is SGHVS and CDR2 is FNYEAQ in the germline V gene. The CDR3 DNA reads TGTGCCAGCAGCTCAAAAGGGTCACCCCTCCACTTT. Protein: CASSSKGSPLHF.

A note on this clone: At one boundary the junction diverges from the germline segment, which might be a read error. DNA of the CDR3: TGTGCTAGCAGCTTAGTGACTTGGAAATCCTACGAGCAGTACTTC. It codes for CASSLVTWKSYEQYF. This chain uses TRBV7-7 with TRBJ2-7; D ambiguous. Looked up from germline, CDR1 is SSHAT and CDR2 is FNYEAQ (reference sequence). CDR3 length equals 15 residues.

The J gene is TRBJ2-7, the V gene TRBV7-9, with unresolved D. In germline, CDR1 is SEHNR, CDR2 FQNEAQ (reference sequence). Trimming left V 2 bases short and J 3 bases short, with 14 bases between. CDR3 size: 15 residues. CDR3 sequence: CASSLLIESSYEQYF. The CDR3 DNA reads TGTGCCAGCAGCTTATTGATAGAGTCTAGCTACGAGCAGTACTTC.

The chain uses TRBV28 and TRBJ1-2; D call uncertain. V dropped 4 bases and J dropped 3 bases, with 3 bases sitting between them. The CDR3 has 11 amino acids. The V gene's germline CDR1 is MDHEN and CDR2 SYDVKM. CDR3 in amino acids: CASSSHYGYTF. The CDR3 nucleotides are TGTGCCAGCAGTTCCCACTATGGCTACACCTTC.

This chain links TRBV28 with TRBJ1-3, with D hard to call. The CDR3 runs 16 residues. V was trimmed by 2 bases and J by 0 bases, leaving 11 bases between them. Germline-derived CDR1 and CDR2 are MDHEN and SYDVKM. CDR3 bases: TGTGCCAGCAGTTTAACCCTCCCCAGCTCTGGAAACACCATATATTTT. It encodes CASSLTLPSSGNTIYF.

The J gene is TRBJ2-3, the V gene TRBV27; TRBD1 aligns across 7 bases. V shed 6 bases, J shed 4 bases, and the junction held 10 bases outside the gene matches. This CDR3 comprises 15 residues. Germline V CDR1 and CDR2: MNHEY, SMNVEV (reference sequence). In nucleotides, the CDR3 is TGTGCCAGCAGCCGCAGGGGGAGCGGCGCAGATACGCAGTATTTT. Its translation: CASSRRGSGADTQYF.

The gene calls are TRBV5-1 and TRBJ1-1, with TRBD1 as a possible D gene (5 bases). The germline V gene encodes CDR1 SGHRS and CDR2 YFSETQ. Trimming pared 0 bases from V and 6 bases from J, leaving 9 bases between. This CDR3 comprises 13 residues. The CDR3 is CASSLVGVPEAFF. In DNA, the CDR3 is TGCGCCAGCAGCTTGGTAGGGGTCCCTGAAGCTTTCTTT.

This clone was seen only once. The gene calls are TRBV2 and TRBJ2-1; D is undetermined. Per germline, CDR1 SNHLY and CDR2 FYNNEI. This CDR3 is 12 amino acids long. The V end was cut by 5 bases, the J end by 3 bases, with 5 bases between. The CDR3 DNA sequence: TGTGCCAGCAGTCAGGACTACAATGAGCAGTTCTTC. Protein product: CASSQDYNEQFF.

The chain joins TRBV18 to TRBJ1-5; D might be TRBD1 (6 bases). V was cut by 5 bases and J by 7 bases, with 18 bases left in between. Germline V lookup: CDR1 KGHSH, CDR2 LQKENI. The CDR3 sequence is 15 residues long. CDR3 nucleotide sequence: TGTGCCAGCTCAGCAACGGACAGATCAAGGCAGCCCCAGCATTTT. Its protein product is CASSATDRSRQPQHF. The full variable domain, in which reference TRBV18 and TRBJ1-5 provide the parts outside the CDR3, is NAGVMQNPRHLVRRRGQEARLRCSPMKGHSHVYWYRQLPEEGLKFMVYLQKENIIDESGMPKERFSAEFPKEGPSILRIQQVVRGDSAAYFCASSATDRSRQPQHFGDGTRLSIL.

The CDR3 nucleotides read TGTGCCAGCAGCTACCGGACTCTCGCGGGGGAGCAGTACTTC. Translating gives CASSYRTLAGEQYF. V gene TRBV7-5 combines with J gene TRBJ2-7; TRBD2, the D gene given by the table, was not confirmed from the DNA. TRBV7-5 has pseudogene status. The length of the CDR3 is 14 residues.

This chain connects TRBV19 to TRBJ2-5, with TRBD2 matching 12 bases. J was trimmed by 5 bases and V by 9 bases; bases with no gene match: 7. This CDR3 contains 14 residues. Germline CDR1 LNHDA, CDR2 SQIVND (reference sequence). The CDR3 sequence: CASRTSGIGETQYF. The DNA for the CDR3 is TGTGCCAGCAGGACTAGCGGGATTGGGGAGACCCAGTACTTC.

The chain recombines TRBV9 with TRBJ1-5; weak D call: TRBD1 (5 bases). CDR1 is SGDLS, CDR2 YYNGEE, per germline. V gave up 2 bases and J gave up 3 bases, with 6 bases separating them. The CDR3 is 13 residues long. CDR3 sequence: CASSVRDNQPQHF. DNA for the CDR3: TGTGCCAGCAGCGTCAGGGACAATCAGCCCCAGCATTTT.

The chain has TRBV4-2 and TRBJ2-3; 8 nucleotides align to TRBD2. The CDR3 covers 14 residues. V shed 0 bases and J 14 bases; nucleotides not matched to a gene: 10. Germline lookup yields CDR1 LGHNA and CDR2 YNFKEQ. In DNA form, the CDR3 reads TGTGCCAGCAGCCAAGATGAAGCGGGAGACCGTGCGTATTTT. This encodes CASSQDEAGDRAYF.

The chain carries TRBV28 and TRBJ1-3; tentative D call: TRBD1 (6 bases). Germline CDR1 and CDR2: MDHEN and SYDVKM. V lost 7 bases to trimming and J lost 4 bases, with 17 bases between them. The CDR3 loop spans 15 amino acids. The CDR3 DNA sequence: TGTGCCAGCACCAAAGGGGGGGGTTGGGGAAACACCATATATTTT. Translated, it gives CASTKGGGWGNTIYF.

This clone was seen a single time. The rearrangement links TRBV19 to TRBJ1-5; weak D call: TRBD1 (5 bases). This CDR3 spans 15 amino acids. Germline V lookup: CDR1 LNHDA, CDR2 SQIVND (reference sequence). Trimming stripped 8 bases from V and 1 base from J, with 15 bases between. The CDR3 region is CASVLGDGSNQPQHF. The CDR3 coding sequence is TGTGCCAGTGTTTTGGGGGATGGGAGCAATCAGCCCCAGCATTTT.

The chain combines TRBV7-3 with TRBJ2-7, with 14 bases identical to TRBD2. This CDR3 comprises 16 residues. The ends lost 2 bases at V and 6 bases at J; junction bases unmatched: 6. Germline CDR1 and CDR2: SGHTA and FQGTGA. Here the CDR3 reads CASSLGTSGRGREQYF. The CDR3 DNA reads TGTGCCAGCAGCTTAGGGACTAGCGGGAGAGGTCGCGAGCAGTACTTC.